This TCR beta chain emerged from a study of T cell responses to AZD1222 COVID-19 vaccine. The CDR3 extends over 14 amino acids. Germline CDR1 is SGHTA and CDR2 is FQGTGA. The V and J ends lost 2 bases and 1 base respectively, with 8 bases between them. Profiled with immunoSEQ multiplex PCR; TCRdb holds only in-frame clones, not every one. The sample holds about 56,000 clones, less than 90% seen once. The material sequenced was peripheral blood, taken 28 days after the second AZD1222 dose. This TCR derives from an adult who received the AZD1222 COVID-19 vaccine. V usage is TRBV7-3 and J usage is TRBJ1-1; possible D gene TRBD1, 5 bases. The chain's CDR3 is CASSLEGANTEAFF. The DNA for the CDR3 is TGTGCCAGCAGCTTAGAAGGGGCGAACACTGAAGCTTTCTTT.